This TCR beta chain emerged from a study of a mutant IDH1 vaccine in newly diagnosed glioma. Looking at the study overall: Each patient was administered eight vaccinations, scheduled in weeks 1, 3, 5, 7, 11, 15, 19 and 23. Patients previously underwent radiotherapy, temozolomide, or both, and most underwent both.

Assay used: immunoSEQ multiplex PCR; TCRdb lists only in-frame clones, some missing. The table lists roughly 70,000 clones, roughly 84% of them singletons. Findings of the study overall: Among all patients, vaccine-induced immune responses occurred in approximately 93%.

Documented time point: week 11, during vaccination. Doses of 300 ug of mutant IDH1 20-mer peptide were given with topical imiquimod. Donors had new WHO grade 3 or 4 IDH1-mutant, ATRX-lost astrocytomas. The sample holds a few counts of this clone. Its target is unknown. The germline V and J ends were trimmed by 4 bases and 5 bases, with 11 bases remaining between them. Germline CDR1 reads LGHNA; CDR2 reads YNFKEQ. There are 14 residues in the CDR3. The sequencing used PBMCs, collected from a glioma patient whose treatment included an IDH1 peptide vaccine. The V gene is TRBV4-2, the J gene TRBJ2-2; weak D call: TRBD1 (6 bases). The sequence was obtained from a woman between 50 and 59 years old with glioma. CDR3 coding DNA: TGTGCCAGCAGCCCTGAGGGGGAAACCGGGGAGCTGTTTTTT. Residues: CASSPEGETGELFF.